This TCR beta chain was retrieved from a study of T-cell memory formation after mild COVID-19. Study-wide results and caveats: Among clones contracting day 15 to 85, CD4/CD8 was balanced, whereas later expanders leaned CD4+.

TCRdb recomputed calls from the 5' RACE reads with MiXCR, one row per CDR3 protein. The sample lists more than 450,000 distinct CDR3 sequences, roughly 17% occurring once. CDR3 size: 15 residues. The V end lost 4 bases, the J end lost 4 bases, and 16 bases lay between the germline ends. Germline V gene lookup returns CDR1 SGHNT and CDR2 YYREEE (reference sequence). As to this clonotype: Its antigen remains unknown.

V usage is TRBV5-4 and J usage is TRBJ2-3, with D perhaps TRBD1 or TRBD2 (6 bases each). This receptor was taken from an adult woman who had mild COVID-19 (a few samples of this study predate the infection). Cell type and time point are not known. The sequenced sample consisted of PBMCs or a T cell subset sorted from them (not recorded which). In DNA form, the CDR3 reads TGTGCCAGCAGCCCCGAGGGGGGCCCCCCAGATACGCAGTATTTT. This gives the protein CASSPEGGPPDTQYF.